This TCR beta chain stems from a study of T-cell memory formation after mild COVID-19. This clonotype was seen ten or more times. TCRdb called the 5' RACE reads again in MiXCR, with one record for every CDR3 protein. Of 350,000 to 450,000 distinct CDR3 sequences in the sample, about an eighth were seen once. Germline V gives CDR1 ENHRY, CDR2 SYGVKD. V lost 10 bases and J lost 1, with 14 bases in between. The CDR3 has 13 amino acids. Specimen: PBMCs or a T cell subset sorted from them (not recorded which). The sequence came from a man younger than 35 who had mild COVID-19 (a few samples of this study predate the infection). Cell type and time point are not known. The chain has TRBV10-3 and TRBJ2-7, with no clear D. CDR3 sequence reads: CATRATLSYEQYF. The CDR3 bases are TGTGCCACCCGGGCTACCCTATCCTACGAGCAGTACTTC.